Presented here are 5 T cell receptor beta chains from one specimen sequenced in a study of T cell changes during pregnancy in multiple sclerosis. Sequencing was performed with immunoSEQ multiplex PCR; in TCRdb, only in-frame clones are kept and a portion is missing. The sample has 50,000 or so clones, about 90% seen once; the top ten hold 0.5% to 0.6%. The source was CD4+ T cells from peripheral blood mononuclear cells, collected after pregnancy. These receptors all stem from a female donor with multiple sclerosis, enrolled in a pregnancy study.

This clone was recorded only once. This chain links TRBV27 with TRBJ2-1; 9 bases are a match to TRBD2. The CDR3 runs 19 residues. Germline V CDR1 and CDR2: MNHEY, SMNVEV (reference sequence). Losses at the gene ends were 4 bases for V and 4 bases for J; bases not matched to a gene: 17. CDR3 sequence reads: CASSSGVGRREGRYNEQFF. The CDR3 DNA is TGTGCCAGCAGTTCGGGGGTGGGACGGCGGGAGGGCCGGTACAATGAGCAGTTCTTC.

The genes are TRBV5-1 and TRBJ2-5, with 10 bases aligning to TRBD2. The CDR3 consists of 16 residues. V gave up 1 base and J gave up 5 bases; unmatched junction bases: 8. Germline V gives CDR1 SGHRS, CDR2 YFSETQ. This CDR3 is CASSLSSGRRAETQYF. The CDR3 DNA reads TGCGCCAGCAGCTTGTCTAGCGGGAGAAGAGCGGAGACCCAGTACTTC.

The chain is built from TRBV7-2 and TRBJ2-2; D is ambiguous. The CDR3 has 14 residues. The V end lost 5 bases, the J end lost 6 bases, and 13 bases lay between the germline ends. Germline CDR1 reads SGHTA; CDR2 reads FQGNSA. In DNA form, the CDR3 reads TGTGCCAGCAGCCCTATCTTCAACTCCGGGGAGCTGTTTTTT. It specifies CASSPIFNSGELFF.

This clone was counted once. This chain's CDR3 is CASSQDSRGLEQYF. The CDR3 region has the DNA TGCGCCAGCAGCCAAGATAGTCGGGGACTCGAGCAGTACTTC. This chain links TRBV4-3 with TRBJ2-7; D perhaps matches TRBD2 (6 bases). CDR1 is LGHNA and CDR2 is YSLEER in the germline V gene. The CDR3 loop spans 14 amino acids. V shed 0 bases and J shed 6 bases, with 12 bases lying between them.

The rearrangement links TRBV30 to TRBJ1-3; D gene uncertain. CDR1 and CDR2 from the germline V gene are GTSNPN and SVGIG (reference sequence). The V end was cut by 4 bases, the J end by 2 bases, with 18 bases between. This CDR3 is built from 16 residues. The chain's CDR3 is CAWNAEPLRTGNTIYF. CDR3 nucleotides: TGTGCCTGGAATGCGGAACCGTTACGTACTGGAAACACCATATATTTT.